This T cell receptor (beta chain) was recovered during a study of identifying expanded T cells in peripheral blood. Notes on the study in general: Technical replicates showed approximately 1.2 changed clones; approximately 2 weeks roughly 18; four weeks 19.

Notes on this clone: Its antigen is undetermined.

The CDR3 contains 15 residues. The germline V gene has CDR1 SGHNT and CDR2 YYREEE (reference sequence). V was pared by 4 bases and J by 1 base, with 14 bases between. Libraries were prepared by immunoSEQ multiplex PCR; TCRdb keeps only in-frame clonotypes and omits some of them. The sample records approximately 94,000 clones, around nine tenths being singletons. Sequenced sample: blood. The V and J genes are TRBV5-4 and TRBJ1-2, with D possibly TRBD1 on 6 matching bases. The clonotype comes from a person aged 18 to 69 in good health. The CDR3 is CASSPWTDNNYGYTF. The CDR3 DNA sequence: TGTGCCAGCAGCCCGTGGACAGACAATAACTATGGCTACACCTTC.